What follows are 6 T cell receptor beta chains derived from one specimen sequenced in a study of OX40 agonist ivuxolimab in advanced cancers. Sequencing used immunoSEQ multiplex PCR; TCRdb keeps in-frame clones, though not all of them. The sample shows 13,000 to 15,000 clones, approximately 95% of them seen only once. The sample consisted of CD4+ or CD8+ T cells sorted from blood, taken in a trial of the OX40 agonist ivuxolimab. Receptors originate from an adult with an advanced solid tumor such as melanoma, head and neck, liver or kidney cancer.

This clone was seen more than once but under ten times. The CDR3 sequence: CASSSPLAAHEQYF. As DNA, the CDR3 is TGTGCCAGCAGCTCCCCTCTAGCTGCCCACGAGCAGTACTTC. The J gene is TRBJ2-7, the V gene TRBV7-9; the D gene is possibly TRBD2 (5 bases). The CDR3 is 14 residues long. The ends were cut back, 4 bases at V and 5 bases at J, with 15 bases in the middle. Germline V gene sequence: CDR1 SEHNR, CDR2 FQNEAQ (reference sequence).

The chain links TRBV19 to TRBJ2-7; 8 bases map to TRBD1. CDR1 LNHDA and CDR2 SQIVND come from the germline V gene (reference sequence). After removal of 7 bases from V and 2 bases from J, the junction contained 10 bases not matched to a gene. The CDR3 has 15 amino acids. The CDR3: CASTPSGGPTYEQYF. In DNA, the CDR3 is TGTGCCAGTACACCCTCAGGGGGCCCAACCTACGAGCAGTACTTC.

The rearrangement links TRBV7-9 to TRBJ1-2, with TRBD1 identical over 9 bases. CDR3 length: 15 amino acids. The V segment lost 4 bases and the J segment 5 bases; nucleotides outside the gene matches: 8. Germline loops: CDR1 SEHNR, CDR2 FQNEAQ (reference sequence). The CDR3 DNA reads TGTGCCAGCAGCTCCCGGGACAGGGACTTATATGGCTACACCTTC. It encodes CASSSRDRDLYGYTF.

This clone was seen a single time. This chain connects TRBV28 to TRBJ2-3, with 9 nucleotides matching TRBD2. CDR1 is MDHEN, CDR2 SYDVKM, per germline. CDR3 length: 15 residues. With V trimmed by 5 bases and J by 0 bases, 3 bases remained unmatched. CDR3 DNA sequence: TGTGCCAGCAGTCTCAGCGGGGGGAGCACAGATACGCAGTATTTT. This gives the protein CASSLSGGSTDTQYF.

V is TRBV5-1 and J is TRBJ2-7; 8 nucleotides agree with TRBD1. V dropped 3 bases and J dropped 5; count of bases not matched to a gene: 10. CDR1 and CDR2 from the germline V gene are SGHRS and YFSETQ. The CDR3 consists of 15 residues. CDR3 bases: TGCGCCAGCAGCTCGGACAGGGTCATGTATGACGAGCAGTACTTC. The encoded protein is CASSSDRVMYDEQYF.

The chain uses TRBV7-9 and TRBJ2-1; D uncertain. In germline, CDR1 is SEHNR, CDR2 FQNEAQ (reference sequence). Trimming took off 5 bases at V and 13 bases at J, with 6 bases between the two ends. This CDR3 has 9 amino acids. The CDR3 coding sequence is TGTGCCAGCAGCGTCCATCAGTTCTTC. Translation: CASSVHQFF.